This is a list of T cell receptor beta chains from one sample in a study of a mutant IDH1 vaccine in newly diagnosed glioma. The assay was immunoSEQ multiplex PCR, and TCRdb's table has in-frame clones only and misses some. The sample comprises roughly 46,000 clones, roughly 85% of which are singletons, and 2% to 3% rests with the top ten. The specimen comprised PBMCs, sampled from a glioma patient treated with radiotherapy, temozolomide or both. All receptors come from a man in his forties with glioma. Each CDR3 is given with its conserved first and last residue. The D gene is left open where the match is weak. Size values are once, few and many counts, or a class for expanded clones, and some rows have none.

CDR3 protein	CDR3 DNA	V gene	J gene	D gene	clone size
CASSAAVGPNTEAFF	TGTGCCAGCAGCGCCGCTGTGGGGCCGAACACTGAAGCTTTCTTT	TRBV7-9	TRBJ1-1	-	-
CASSPGQGNTEAFF	TGTGCCAGCAGCCCCGGACAGGGGAACACTGAAGCTTTCTTT	TRBV7-9	TRBJ1-1	TRBD1	-
CASSPNSLAGDTQYF	TGTGCCAGCAGCCCGAACAGCCTAGCGGGAGATACGCAGTATTTT	TRBV7-6	TRBJ2-3	TRBD2	-
CASSSVDGGNTIYF	TGCGCCAGCAGCTCGGTAGATGGTGGAAACACCATATATTTT	TRBV5-1	TRBJ1-3	-	-
CASSMTHGARGAQPQHF	TGTGCCAGTAGTATGACCCATGGGGCCCGTGGGGCTCAGCCCCAGCATTTT	TRBV19	TRBJ1-5	-	-
CASSFRASGYTF	TGTGCCAGCAGCTTTAGGGCCAGTGGCTACACCTTC	TRBV7-9	TRBJ1-2	-	-
CASSPEGVGTQYF	TGTGCCAGCAGCCCGGAGGGTGTCGGGACCCAGTACTTC	TRBV7-2	TRBJ2-5	-	-
CASRRTSGRRDEQYF	TGTGCCAGCAGACGTACTAGCGGGAGGAGGGACGAGCAGTACTTC	TRBV7-2	TRBJ2-7	TRBD2	-
CASSLSGVETQYF	TGTGCCAGCAGCTTGTCAGGGGTAGAGACCCAGTACTTC	TRBV5-4	TRBJ2-5	-	-
CASSSRDRGFYGYTF	TGTGCCAGCAGCTCCCGGGACAGGGGATTCTATGGCTACACCTTC	TRBV7-2	TRBJ1-2	TRBD1	once
CASLAGNTDTQYF	TGTGCTAGCCTGGCAGGGAACACAGATACGCAGTATTTT	TRBV12-5	TRBJ2-3	-	-
CASSHRVIIEKLFF	TGTGCCAGTAGTCACAGGGTAATCATTGAAAAACTGTTTTTT	TRBV19	TRBJ1-4	-	-
CASRSDYAGYEQYF	TGTGCCAGCAGGTCCGACTATGCCGGCTACGAGCAGTACTTC	TRBV7-2	TRBJ2-7	-	-
CASSVGGGSYNEQFF	TGTGCCAGCAGCGTCGGGGGGGGCTCCTACAATGAGCAGTTCTTC	TRBV9	TRBJ2-1	TRBD2	once
CASSFSPLRRGPMNTEAFF	TGTGCCAGCAGCTTTAGTCCCCTACGCAGGGGACCCATGAACACTGAAGCTTTCTTT	TRBV7-9	TRBJ1-1	-	-
CASSPWGGDQPQHF	TGTGCCAGCAGCCCCTGGGGAGGGGACCAGCCCCAGCATTTT	TRBV7-2	TRBJ1-5	-	-
CASSYSGGASSYEQYF	TGTGCCAGCAGTTACTCGGGCGGGGCTAGCTCCTACGAGCAGTACTTC	TRBV6-5	TRBJ2-7	-	-
CASSPGRIDGDEQFF	TGTGCCAGCAGCCCGGGCCGCATCGACGGGGATGAGCAGTTCTTC	TRBV5-8	TRBJ2-1	-	-
CASSRKAGRGEKLFF	TGTGCCAGCAGTCGCAAGGCAGGGCGGGGTGAAAAACTGTTTTTT	TRBV7-6	TRBJ1-4	-	-
CASSLDSNTEAFF	TGCGCCAGCAGCTTGGACAGTAACACTGAAGCTTTCTTT	TRBV5-1	TRBJ1-1	-	few
CASSVGPIGETQYF	TGTGCCAGCAGTGTGGGCCCGATAGGAGAGACCCAGTACTTC	TRBV6-1	TRBJ2-5	-	-
CASRLDRGQNQPQHF	TGTGCCAGCAGGCTAGACAGGGGCCAGAATCAGCCCCAGCATTTT	TRBV7-2	TRBJ1-5	TRBD1	-
CASSQDPRSGNTIYF	TGCGCCAGCAGCCAAGACCCACGGTCTGGAAACACCATATATTTT	TRBV4-1	TRBJ1-3	-	-
CASSEPGRANEKLFF	TGTGCCAGCAGTGAACCGGGGCGAGCTAATGAAAAACTGTTTTTT	TRBV6-1	TRBJ1-4	-	-
CASSLLGGTGELFF	TGTGCCAGCAGCTTACTGGGGGGTACCGGGGAGCTGTTTTTT	TRBV7-2	TRBJ2-2	-	-
CASFTGNTEAFF	TGTGCCAGTTTTACAGGGAACACTGAAGCTTTCTTT	TRBV27	TRBJ1-1	-	-